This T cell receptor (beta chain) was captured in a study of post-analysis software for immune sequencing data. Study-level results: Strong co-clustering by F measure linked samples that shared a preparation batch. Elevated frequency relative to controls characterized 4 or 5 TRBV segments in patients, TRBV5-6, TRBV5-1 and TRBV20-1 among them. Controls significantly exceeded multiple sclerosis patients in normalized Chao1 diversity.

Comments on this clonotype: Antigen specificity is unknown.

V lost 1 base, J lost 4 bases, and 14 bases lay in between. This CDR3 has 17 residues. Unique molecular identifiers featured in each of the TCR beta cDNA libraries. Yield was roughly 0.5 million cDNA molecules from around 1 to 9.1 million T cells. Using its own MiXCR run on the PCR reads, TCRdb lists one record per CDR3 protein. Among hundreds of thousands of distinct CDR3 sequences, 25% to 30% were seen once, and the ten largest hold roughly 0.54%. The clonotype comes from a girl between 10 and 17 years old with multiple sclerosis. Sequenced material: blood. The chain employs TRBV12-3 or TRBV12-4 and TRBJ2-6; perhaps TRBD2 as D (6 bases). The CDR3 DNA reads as TGTGCCAGCAGTTTAGGGAGGGGAGTAGAGGGGGCCAACGTCCTGACTTTC. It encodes CASSLGRGVEGANVLTF.